This T cell receptor beta chain stems from a study of regulatory T cells in long-lasting Graves disease. Study-level results: Among samples with persistent disease, TRBV28, TRBJ1-2 and TRBJ2-5 were favored.

The CDR3 extends over 14 amino acids. V shed 2 bases, J shed 5 bases, and the junction held 5 bases outside the gene matches. Germline loops: CDR1 MDHEN, CDR2 SYDVKM. Time point defined: newly diagnosed GD, antithyroid drugs for less than 3 months. PBMC-extracted RNA yielded the TCR library. Through Arm-PCR of CDR3 regions and iRepertoire HTBI primers, TCR beta libraries were built. TCRdb reprocessed the multiplex PCR reads via MiXCR and lists one record per CDR3 protein. This sample has around 320,000 distinct CDR3 sequences, with roughly 17% found just once. There are many counts of this clonotype. Its antigen is undetermined. These data also featured in a second study, about T cells in Graves' hyperthyroidism and ophthalmopathy.

The genes are TRBV28 and TRBJ1-2, with 7 positions matching TRBD1. The TCR originated in a man between 40 and 49 years old with Graves disease. Sequenced here: peripheral blood mononuclear cells (PBMCs), sampled at new diagnosis, from a patient treated with antithyroid drugs. The CDR3 loop reads CASSLGTGVYGYTF. The CDR3 DNA is TGTGCCAGCAGTTTAGGTACAGGGGTATATGGCTACACCTTC.